This is a list of T cell receptor beta chains from one sample in a study of T cell changes during pregnancy in multiple sclerosis. The method was immunoSEQ multiplex PCR; TCRdb's version includes in-frame clones alone and lacks a portion of them. The data contain approximately 38,000 clones, 92% of them singletons. Material: CD8+ T cells from peripheral blood mononuclear cells, obtained in the third trimester of pregnancy. The receptors stem from a female donor with multiple sclerosis, enrolled in a pregnancy study. Each CDR3 is given with its conserved first and last residue. The D gene is left open where the match is weak. Where a row states a size, it is once, few, many or the class of an expanded clone; other rows omit it.

-	TRBV6-4	TRBD1	TRBJ1-2	TGTGCCAGCAGTGACGGACAGGAAACCTATGGCTACACCTTC	CASSDGQETYGYTF
-	TRBV5-1	-	TRBJ2-2	TGCGCCACTTGGGACACTAACACCGGGGAGCTGTTTTTT	CATWDTNTGELFF
-	TRBV27	-	TRBJ2-7	TGTGCCAGCAGTTTGGAGACTGACTCCTACGAGCAGTACTTC	CASSLETDSYEQYF
-	TRBV6-1	TRBD1	TRBJ1-5	TGTGCCAGCATTGGGACAGGGCTCAATCAGCCCCAGCATTTT	CASIGTGLNQPQHF
-	TRBV27	-	TRBJ2-7	TGTGCCAGCAGTTTATCGACGGGGGTCACCTACGAGCAGTACTTC	CASSLSTGVTYEQYF
-	TRBV6-4	TRBD2	TRBJ2-1	TGTGCCAGCAGTGCAAATAGCGGGACGCTTAATGAGCAGTTCTTC	CASSANSGTLNEQFF
-	TRBV4-3	-	TRBJ2-3	TGCGCCAGCAGCTTTGAATGGAGGGAGACAGATACGCAGTATTTT	CASSFEWRETDTQYF
-	TRBV6-1	-	TRBJ1-1	TGTGCCAGCAGTGAAGGAGGCGGGAACACTGAAGCTTTCTTT	CASSEGGGNTEAFF
-	TRBV7-9	-	TRBJ2-1	TGTGCCAGCAGCTTGAGTAGAGGCCCGTCGGAGCAGTTCTTC	CASSLSRGPSEQFF
many	TRBV27	-	TRBJ2-7	TGTGCCAGCAGACCTTCCCCGGGAGCGAGGGACTACGAGCAGTACTTC	CASRPSPGARDYEQYF
-	TRBV4-3	TRBD2	TRBJ2-2	TGCGCCAGCAGCCAACAGGGAGCGGGAGGACCCGGGGAGCTGTTTTTT	CASSQQGAGGPGELFF
few	TRBV29-1	TRBD1	TRBJ1-1	TGCAGCGCACTTCCCCAGGGGGCTCCTTACACTGAAGCTTTCTTT	CSALPQGAPYTEAFF
-	TRBV29-1	TRBD2	TRBJ2-7	TGCAGCGTTGAAGTGTCAGCGGGAAGCGAGCAGTACTTC	CSVEVSAGSEQYF
-	TRBV6-5	-	TRBJ2-7	TGTGCCAGCAGTTACTCCAGGTACTACGAGCAGTACTTC	CASSYSRYYEQYF
-	TRBV9	-	TRBJ1-2	TGTGCCAGCAGCGGTCGGGACACCCTCCCCACTAACTATGGCTACACCTTC	CASSGRDTLPTNYGYTF
-	TRBV5-1	TRBD1	TRBJ2-6	TGCGCCAGCAGCGCAAGGGGGCACGGGGCCAACGTCCTGACTTTC	CASSARGHGANVLTF
-	TRBV10-3	TRBD1	TRBJ2-5	TGTGCCATCAGTACCACAGGGGGCGTCGAGACCCAGTACTTC	CAISTTGGVETQYF
-	TRBV19	-	TRBJ2-5	TGTGCCAGTAGTATAGACGAGGGCCCCTTCGTCCAGTACTTC	CASSIDEGPFVQYF
-	TRBV11-2	TRBD1	TRBJ1-2	TGTGCCAGCCAAACCGGACAGGGGGCTGATGGCTACACCTTC	CASQTGQGADGYTF
-	TRBV2	TRBD1	TRBJ2-7	TGTGCCAGCAGTGCCGGGGACAGTTTTTACGAGCAGTACTTC	CASSAGDSFYEQYF
-	TRBV5-4	TRBD1	TRBJ1-2	TGTGCCAGCAGCCGGACAGGAACTAACTATGGCTACACCTTC	CASSRTGTNYGYTF
once	TRBV7-2	TRBD2	TRBJ2-6	TGTGCCAGCAGCGGACTAGCGGGAGACGCCGGGGCCAACGTCCTGACTTTC	CASSGLAGDAGANVLTF
-	TRBV4-3	TRBD1	TRBJ2-7	TGCGCCAGCAGCCAAGAACGTGGACAGGGGTACGAGCAGTACTTC	CASSQERGQGYEQYF